The 8 T cell receptor beta chains below come from one sample, sequenced in a study of cytomegalovirus exposure and HLA in healthy donors. The primer mix had 60 Vbeta and 13 Jbeta primers. Clones were sequenced by immunoSEQ multiplex PCR, and TCRdb holds only the in-frame ones, with some missing. This table has approximately 150,000 clones, more than 80% appearing once. The sample taken for sequencing was PBMCs. The receptors originated from a middle-aged woman in good health and CMV-seropositive.

V usage is TRBV29-1 and J usage is TRBJ1-2; 7 nucleotides match TRBD1. Germline CDR1 SQVTM, CDR2 ANQGSEA. CDR3 length: 13 amino acids. Trimming removed 6 bases from V and 3 bases from J; junction bases left unmatched: 7. The CDR3 DNA is TGCAGCGTAGGTGACAGGGACGACTATGGCTACACCTTC. Protein sequence: CSVGDRDDYGYTF.

This clone was observed a few times. The chain recombines TRBV19 with TRBJ1-2; D unresolved. The V gene's germline CDR1 is LNHDA and CDR2 SQIVND (reference sequence). This CDR3 region has 13 residues. V was cut by 4 bases and J by 0 bases, with 6 bases left in between. CDR3 protein: CASSTSTNYGYTF. The DNA for the CDR3 is TGTGCCAGTAGTACCAGTACTAACTATGGCTACACCTTC.

The J gene is TRBJ2-7, the V gene TRBV2; D is uncertain. There are 13 residues in the CDR3. V was clipped by 7 bases and J by 0 bases, with 10 bases between them. Per the germline V gene, CDR1 is SNHLY and CDR2 is FYNNEI. The CDR3 region is CASTTVSSYEQYF. In DNA form, the CDR3 reads TGTGCCAGCACAACCGTCAGCTCCTACGAGCAGTACTTC.

This sequence joins TRBV5-1 and TRBJ2-2; weak D call: TRBD2 (6 bases). In germline, CDR1 is SGHRS, CDR2 YFSETQ. The CDR3 is made up of 17 amino acids. Trimming took off 4 bases at V and 4 bases at J, with 20 bases between the two ends. The CDR3 coding sequence is TGCGCCAGCAGCCCGACTCATGGGGGGTCGACCACCGGGGAGCTGTTTTTT. The encoded protein is CASSPTHGGSTTGELFF.

J is TRBJ2-3 and V is TRBV28, with 10 bases that match TRBD2. The germline V gene has CDR1 MDHEN and CDR2 SYDVKM. CDR3 length equals 16 residues. Unmatched junction bases numbered 9, after V lost 5 bases and J lost 4 bases. For the CDR3, the DNA is TGTGCCAGCAGTAACATAGCGGGAGGTACTTCAGATACGCAGTATTTT. Protein sequence: CASSNIAGGTSDTQYF. Full variable domain (missing parts from reference TRBV28 and TRBJ2-3): DVKVTQSSRYLVKRTGEKVFLECVQDMDHENMFWYRQDPGLGLRLIYFSYDVKMKEKGDIPEGYSVSREKKERFSLILESASTNQTSMYLCASSNIAGGTSDTQYFGPGTRLTVL.

The gene calls are TRBV10-3 and TRBJ2-1; 7 bases are shared with TRBD2. V was pared by 5 bases and J by 1 base, with 5 bases of the junction left unmatched. This CDR3 is 15 amino acids long. In germline, CDR1 is ENHRY, CDR2 SYGVKD. CDR3 sequence reads: CAISPSSGSYNEQFF. The CDR3 DNA reads as TGTGCCATCAGTCCTTCTAGCGGTTCCTACAATGAGCAGTTCTTC.

V gene TRBV28 combines with J gene TRBJ1-1; D is possibly TRBD1 (6 bases). V was cut by 6 bases and J by 2 bases, with 25 bases left in between. CDR3 length: 18 residues. CDR1 is MDHEN, CDR2 SYDVKM, per germline. CDR3 in amino acids: CASRVVRGRGPTNTEAFF. CDR3 in DNA: TGTGCCAGCAGGGTTGTGAGGGGGAGGGGCCCCACAAACACTGAAGCTTTCTTT. Complete variable domain (other parts from reference TRBV28 and TRBJ1-1): DVKVTQSSRYLVKRTGEKVFLECVQDMDHENMFWYRQDPGLGLRLIYFSYDVKMKEKGDIPEGYSVSREKKERFSLILESASTNQTSMYLCASRVVRGRGPTNTEAFFGQGTRLTVV.

This CDR3 reads CASSQRTASYEQYF. The CDR3 DNA follows: TGTGCCAGTAGCCAGAGGACAGCCTCCTACGAGCAGTACTTC. The chain links TRBV19 to TRBJ2-5; maybe TRBD1 (6 bases). The J call may not be correct, given that the DNA end is closer to TRBJ2-7. The CDR3 contains 14 residues. Germline-derived CDR1 and CDR2 are LNHDA and SQIVND (reference sequence).